This TCR beta chain appears in the sequencing data of a study of a mutant IDH1 vaccine in newly diagnosed glioma. At the level of the study: Prior therapy was radiotherapy, temozolomide, or both; most received both. Regarding the study as a whole: A vaccine-induced immune response developed in roughly 93% of the patients.

Turning to this clone: Its antigen is as yet unknown.

Germline V gene lookup returns CDR1 KGHSH and CDR2 LQKENI. Trimming took off 3 bases at V and 2 bases at J, with 12 bases between the two ends. The CDR3 consists of 15 residues. The protocol was immunoSEQ multiplex PCR, while the TCRdb copy is restricted to in-frame clones and leaves out a portion. The table includes 45,000 to 55,000 clones, roughly 84% detected once. This sample's time point: week 35, safety follow-up. Each dose of the vaccine consisted of 300 ug of mutant IDH1 20-mer peptide, with topical imiquimod. The sequencing here drew on PBMCs, taken from a glioma patient whose treatment included an IDH1 peptide vaccine. The rearrangement uses TRBV18 and TRBJ2-3; D gene uncertain. This sequence originates from a man aged 40-49 years with glioma. The CDR3 is CASSPRPSLTDTQYF. DNA for the CDR3: TGTGCCAGCTCACCCCGGCCTTCCCTCACAGATACGCAGTATTTT. Full variable domain (remainder filled in from reference TRBV18 and TRBJ2-3): NAGVMQNPRHLVRRRGQEARLRCSPMKGHSHVYWYRQLPEEGLKFMVYLQKENIIDESGMPKERFSAEFPKEGPSILRIQQVVRGDSAAYFCASSPRPSLTDTQYFGPGTRLTVL.